The 21 T cell receptor beta chains listed next were all sequenced from one sample in a study of blood T cell repertoires in COVID-19. Profiling relied on immunoSEQ multiplex PCR, and the TCRdb table lists in-frame clones only, not all of them. This table has some 500,000 clones, roughly 88% appearing once. Input material: PBMCs or T cells enriched from blood (not recorded which). These TCRs come from a woman aged 40 to 49 who had recovered from COVID-19.

This chain joins TRBV28 and TRBJ1-2; D possibly corresponds to TRBD1 (5 bases). This CDR3 has 15 amino acids. Trimming left V 6 bases short and J 6 bases short, with 20 bases between. Germline lookup yields CDR1 MDHEN and CDR2 SYDVKM. The CDR3 DNA reads as TGTGCCAGCAGCATAGGTTCAGGGATTTTTCATGGCTACACCTTC. This translates into CASSIGSGIFHGYTF.

The chain couples TRBV18 to TRBJ1-2; 8 nucleotides line up with TRBD1. J lost 8 bases, V lost 2 bases, and 10 bases had no gene match. In germline, CDR1 is KGHSH, CDR2 LQKENI. The CDR3 is 15 amino acids. CDR3 sequence: CASSPGGAGGAGYTF. The CDR3, as DNA: TGTGCCAGCTCACCAGGAGGGGCAGGGGGCGCCGGCTACACCTTC.

This sequence joins TRBV6-2 or TRBV6-3 and TRBJ2-7, with 8 bases matching TRBD2. Trimming took 2 bases from V and 6 from J; bases not matched to a gene: 6. From germline, CDR1 is MNHEY and CDR2 SVGEGT. The CDR3 is made up of 14 amino acids. The CDR3, as DNA: TGTGCCAGCAGTTACCCAGGACTAGCTAGCGAGCAGTACTTC. It encodes CASSYPGLASEQYF.

This chain connects TRBV19 to TRBJ1-2, with 7 bases identical to TRBD1. Looked up from germline, CDR1 is LNHDA and CDR2 is SQIVND (reference sequence). Trimming cost V 5 bases and J 5 bases; bases outside gene matches: 8. The CDR3 extends over 14 amino acids. For the CDR3, the DNA is TGTGCCAGTAGTGAACACAGGGGAGATTATGGCTACACCTTC. Protein sequence: CASSEHRGDYGYTF. The full variable domain, in which reference TRBV19 and TRBJ1-2 provide the parts outside the CDR3, is DGGITQSPKYLFRKEGQNVTLSCEQNLNHDAMYWYRQDPGQGLRLIYYSQIVNDFQKGDIAEGYSVSREKKESFPLTVTSAQKNPTAFYLCASSEHRGDYGYTFGSGTRLTVV.

This chain joins TRBV10-3 and TRBJ1-1; 7 nucleotides align to TRBD1. In germline, CDR1 is ENHRY, CDR2 SYGVKD. CDR3 size: 14 residues. With V trimmed by 0 bases and J by 11 bases, 9 bases remained unmatched. The CDR3 here is CAISESGQTGSAFF. The CDR3 DNA reads as TGTGCCATCAGTGAGTCCGGACAGACAGGGTCCGCTTTCTTT.

This clone was seen once. The V and J genes are TRBV5-5 and TRBJ2-4, with 14 nucleotides matching TRBD2. The germline V gene encodes CDR1 SGHKS and CDR2 YYEKEE (reference sequence). With 4 bases clipped from V and 7 bases from J, the junction kept 7 bases outside the gene matches. The CDR3 has 16 residues. CDR3 loop: CASSQGLAGDGNIQYF. The CDR3 DNA is TGTGCCAGCAGCCAGGGACTAGCGGGAGATGGTAACATTCAGTACTTC.

The chain joins TRBV7-9 to TRBJ1-2; D not resolved. CDR3 length equals 11 residues. Between the trimmed V and J ends, which lost 5 bases and 8 bases, there was a span of 9 bases. Looked up from germline, CDR1 is SEHNR and CDR2 is FQNEAQ (reference sequence). CDR3 in amino acids: CASSQTRGYTF. The CDR3 nucleotides are TGTGCCAGCAGCCAAACGCGAGGCTACACCTTC.

J is TRBJ2-6 and V is TRBV5-1; 8 bases map to TRBD1. This CDR3 is built from 19 residues. V was pared by 4 bases and J by 0 bases, with 12 bases of the junction left unmatched. CDR1 SGHRS and CDR2 YFSETQ come from the germline V gene. CDR3 in amino acids: CASSTGQGDRFSGANVLTF. In DNA form, the CDR3 reads TGCGCCAGCAGCACCGGACAGGGCGACAGATTCTCTGGGGCCAACGTCCTGACTTTC.

The table lists this clone with a few counts. V usage is TRBV4-3 and J usage is TRBJ1-1; D unclear. The CDR3 loop spans 13 amino acids. Trimming removed 4 bases at V and 0 bases at J, with 6 bases between. Germline CDR1 LGHNA, CDR2 YSLEER. CDR3 in amino acids: CASSPQMNTEAFF. The CDR3, as DNA: TGCGCCAGCAGCCCACAGATGAACACTGAAGCTTTCTTT.

The chain recombines TRBV29-1 with TRBJ1-1; D gene unclear. Trimming pared 7 bases from V and 6 bases from J, leaving 12 bases between. The CDR3 spans 11 residues. Germline loops: CDR1 SQVTM, CDR2 ANQGSEA. CDR3 sequence: CSGYQLAEAFF. As DNA, the CDR3 is TGCAGCGGATATCAGTTGGCTGAAGCTTTCTTT.

This clone was seen a few times. The chain has TRBV18 and TRBJ1-2; TRBD1 might be the D (6 bases). With 2 bases removed from V and 6 bases from J, the gap between germline ends came to 13 bases. In germline, CDR1 is KGHSH, CDR2 LQKENI. CDR3 length: 14 amino acids. CDR3 DNA: TGTGCCAGCTCACCAGGTCCAGGGGAGAATGGCTACACCTTC. It specifies CASSPGPGENGYTF.

The CDR3 bases are TGTGCCAGCAGCCCGAGGGCGGGGACAGGGGATCTACTCGCTGACATGAACACTGAAGCTTTCTTT. It encodes CASSPRAGTGDLLADMNTEAFF. The chain combines TRBV9 with TRBJ1-1; TRBD1 matches at 10 bases. Germline V lookup: CDR1 SGDLS, CDR2 YYNGEE. V lost 4 bases and J lost 0; bases outside the gene matches: 24. The CDR3 spans 22 residues.

The genes are TRBV27 and TRBJ2-5; tentatively, D is TRBD2 (5 bases). The germline V and J ends were trimmed by 2 bases and 5 bases, with 12 bases remaining between them. Per the germline V gene, CDR1 is MNHEY and CDR2 is SMNVEV (reference sequence). The CDR3 runs to 14 residues. The CDR3 sequence is CASSLRLGGETQYF. CDR3 sequence (DNA): TGTGCCAGCAGTTTAAGGCTAGGAGGCGAGACCCAGTACTTC.

The chain joins TRBV28 to TRBJ2-7, with 10 bases that match TRBD2. V lost 5 bases to trimming and J lost 3 bases; unmatched junction nucleotides: 4. CDR3 length: 14 residues. Germline values: CDR1 MDHEN, CDR2 SYDVKM. The CDR3 DNA follows: TGTGCCAGCAGTCCTAGCGGGAGAAGCTACGAGCAGTACTTC. It translates to CASSPSGRSYEQYF.

The chain links TRBV7-2 to TRBJ1-2; 7 bases are a match to TRBD1. Losses at the gene ends were 5 bases for V and 5 bases for J; bases not matched to a gene: 11. Germline loops: CDR1 SGHTA, CDR2 FQGNSA. The CDR3 has 15 residues. This CDR3 reads CASSPRGSQGYGYTF. The CDR3 region has the DNA TGTGCCAGCAGCCCCCGAGGGTCACAGGGGTATGGCTACACCTTC. Supplemented by reference TRBV7-2 and TRBJ1-2, the full variable domain reads GAGVSQSPSNKVTEKGKDVELRCDPISGHTALYWYRQSLGQGLEFLIYFQGNSAPDKSGLPSDRFSAERTGGSVSTLTIQRTQQEDSAVYLCASSPRGSQGYGYTFGSGTRLTVV.

In DNA form, the CDR3 reads TGTGCCATCACCGAACAGGGGGCGTATGGCTACACCTTC. It codes for CAITEQGAYGYTF. The chain couples TRBV10-3 to TRBJ1-2; 9 bases fit TRBD1. The V segment lost 7 bases and the J segment 5 bases; nucleotides outside the gene matches: 5. Germline V gives CDR1 ENHRY, CDR2 SYGVKD. The length of the CDR3 is 13 residues.

This clone was seen once. This chain links TRBV9 with TRBJ2-2; 12 bases match TRBD2. This CDR3 spans 16 amino acids. CDR1 is SGDLS and CDR2 is YYNGEE in the germline V gene. The J segment lost 6 bases and the V segment lost 1 base, leaving 4 bases of the junction unmatched. The CDR3: CASSVMTSGSPGELFF. For the CDR3, the DNA is TGTGCCAGCAGCGTAATGACTAGCGGGAGCCCCGGGGAGCTGTTTTTT.

In its sample, this clone was seen once. The J gene is TRBJ2-7, the V gene TRBV4-2, with TRBD2 matching 7 bases. Unmatched junction bases numbered 6, after V lost 1 base and J lost 3 bases. The CDR3 extends over 15 amino acids. The germline CDR1 and CDR2 sequences are LGHNA and YNFKEQ. CDR3 loop: CASSQVASGNYEQYF. The CDR3 bases are TGTGCCAGCAGCCAAGTGGCTAGCGGTAACTACGAGCAGTACTTC.

The chain carries TRBV4-1 and TRBJ2-7; D might be TRBD2 (6 bases). CDR1 and CDR2 (germline): MGHRA, YSYEKL. This CDR3 is built from 15 residues. Trimming shortened V by 3 bases and J by 5 bases, and 17 bases separated the two germline ends. The CDR3 sequence is CASSQETRVYHEQYF. DNA of the CDR3: TGCGCCAGCAGCCAGGAGACTAGGGTTTACCACGAGCAGTACTTC.

The J gene is TRBJ1-3, the V gene TRBV30; perhaps TRBD1 as D (5 bases). Germline V gene data show CDR1 as GTSNPN and CDR2 as SVGIG (reference sequence). The CDR3 covers 15 residues. Trimming pared 3 bases from V and 2 bases from J, leaving 14 bases between. This CDR3 reads CAWSLPAGTGNTIYF. The CDR3 DNA reads TGTGCCTGGAGCCTTCCCGCAGGGACTGGAAACACCATATATTTT.

The V call is TRBV5-1, the J call TRBJ1-2; 10 nucleotides agree with TRBD1. The length of the CDR3 is 14 residues. Trimming at V came to 2 bases and at J to 8 bases, leaving 6 bases not matched to a gene. The V gene's germline CDR1 is SGHRS and CDR2 YFSETQ. CDR3 DNA sequence: TGCGCCAGCAGCTTCGCCGGGACAGGGGACGGCTACACCTTC. Encoded protein: CASSFAGTGDGYTF. Filled out from reference TRBV5-1 and TRBJ1-2, the complete variable domain reads KAGVTQTPRYLIKTRGQQVTLSCSPISGHRSVSWYQQTPGQGLQFLFEYFSETQRNKGNFPGRFSGRQFSNSRSEMNVSTLELGDSALYLCASSFAGTGDGYTFGSGTRLTVV.